The entry that follows covers one TCR beta chain sequence. This clonotype was observed a few times. Its antigen remains undetermined. The input lacks base qualities; no much larger clone sits a single base away. The library relied on 5' RACE. Sequencing instrument: Illumina HiSeq 2500. A second roughly 6 to 12 cycle PCR used a sample-barcoded 5' primer and a J-beta primer mix. A template-switch 5' adaptor carrying 12 random nucleotides introduced a unique molecular identifier onto each TCR beta cDNA molecule. Each sample yielded at least 3 million CDR3-containing paired-end reads. First-strand cDNA synthesis was performed from all RNA using the Mint cDNA synthesis kit, with priming by a TRBC-specific oligonucleotide. After uracil-DNA glycosylase treatment, a first 18-cycle PCR used universal primers M1SS and BC2_uni_R on all cDNA. In the original analysis: For normalization, 1 million high-quality reads, each with a distinct molecular identifier, were randomly selected from each sample. Reads sharing molecular identifiers were discarded rather than binned into consensus sequences. CDR3 identification, clonotype clustering and error correction used MiTCR with a Q25 quality threshold and the strictest error-elimination algorithm. A nonparametric unseen species model with Euler transformation was used to estimate lower-bound total TCR beta diversity. TCRdb passed the public sequencing reads through fastp at Q25 and MiXCR, retaining productive beta sequences. Rows with one shared CDR3 protein collapse into an entry with the most common genes and DNA. TCRdb's processing, not the study's, gives the V and J calls here. Here the sample has hundreds of thousands of distinct CDR3 sequences; roughly 25% occur a single time. 3% of the sample rests with the top ten.

Looking up the germline V gene (reference sequence) yields CDR1 DFQATT and CDR2 SNEGSKA. At the junction V is shortened by 5 bases and J by 1 base; bases outside the gene matches: 10. The CDR3 sequence holds 15 residues, the cysteine and phenylalanine included. The CDR3 DNA has 45 bases and is translated from base 1. This entry comes from a study of blood T cells in healthy people across ages (dated by TCRdb to the mid-2010s). The study in broad terms: Template switching captured roughly one uniquely barcoded TCR beta cDNA molecule per two T cells in model experiments. To track age-related changes in TCR beta repertoire diversity, the study relied on deep sequencing normalized with unique cDNA molecular identifiers. Four age groups were formed from the donors: young (average approximately 15 years), middle-aged (around 41), aged (about 62) and long-lived (roughly 88). Using the same blood draw, the study looked at two additional independent replicas of 1 million unique cDNA reads for two donors, one aged 18 to 30 and the other aged 80 or older. Results and caveats for the whole study, not just this receptor: Compared with the aged group, the long-lived group had more naive CD4+ T cells, fewer expanded clones and increased TCR diversity, suggesting age selection. Donor CMV infection status was unknown, potentially confounding age-related changes in expanded clonotypes. Estimates of total diversity based on one million sequenced T cells were regarded as lower bounds and as underestimates. Since profiling was done on bulk unsorted PBMCs, naive and antigen-experienced compartments could not be conclusively compared. Observed TCR beta diversity correlated strongly with the percentage of naive T cells measured by flow cytometry. As age increased, observed TCR beta diversity per million T cells dropped in a roughly linear way, and a significant reduction was already evident by age around 41.

Donors were about 36 systemically healthy Caucasian individuals from Russia aged 6 to 90 years. Roughly 11 milliliters of peripheral blood were drawn from each donor into EDTA-treated Vacutainer tubes. PBMCs were isolated by Ficoll-Paque density-gradient centrifugation, with at least 6 million obtained per sample. Total RNA, at least 6 micrograms per sample, was extracted from PBMCs with Trizol reagent. Naive CD45RAhigh/CD27high T cell percentages were measured by flow cytometry on a PBMC aliquot from every donor. These data also featured in a second study, about T cells of mothers and their children. From that second study: Donors were nine systemically healthy Caucasian individuals: three mothers and their six children. cDNA synthesis consumed the entire amount of extracted RNA, loaded at 1.5 ug RNA in each 15 ul reaction. In the second PCR, the M1S primer added sample barcodes and 2-4 random nucleotides. Each mother yielded over 8 million TCR beta CDR3 reads and each child about 3 million reads. Thymic selection similarly shapes TCR recombination output in related and unrelated pairs, with minor effect from inherited differences. Normalized repertoire overlap was always slightly but never significantly higher in related than unrelated mother-child pairs. Persistent microchimeric T cell clones were not detected, at a sensitivity of 85 to 100 clones per million clonotypes. In the study, deep NGS was used to compare the TCR beta repertoires of mothers and children, and features distinguishing related mother-child pairs from unrelated individuals were sought. On average, the children were roughly 11 +/- 4 years old, while the mothers were approximately 40 +/- 4 years old. After adapter ligation was performed with NEBNext reagents, the libraries were sequenced on an Illumina HiSeq 2000 with 100+100 nt paired-end reads. To prevent cross-contamination, the mother and child libraries were prepared one month apart and sequenced in separate runs. For each donor, between roughly 450,000 and 2,300,000 distinct TCR beta clonotypes were identified. Naive TCR beta clonotypes were estimated from low-frequency clonotypes matched to each donor's FACS-determined naive share, without sorting.

The chain was built from TRBV20-1 and TRBJ1-1; 7 of the junction bases match TRBD1. What was sequenced was blood. The receptor was isolated from a boy between 10 and 17 years old in good health. The DNA sequence reads TGCAGTGCTTCCAACCCCCAGGGGGGGAACACTGAAGCTTTCTTT. This translates into CSASNPQGGNTEAFF.